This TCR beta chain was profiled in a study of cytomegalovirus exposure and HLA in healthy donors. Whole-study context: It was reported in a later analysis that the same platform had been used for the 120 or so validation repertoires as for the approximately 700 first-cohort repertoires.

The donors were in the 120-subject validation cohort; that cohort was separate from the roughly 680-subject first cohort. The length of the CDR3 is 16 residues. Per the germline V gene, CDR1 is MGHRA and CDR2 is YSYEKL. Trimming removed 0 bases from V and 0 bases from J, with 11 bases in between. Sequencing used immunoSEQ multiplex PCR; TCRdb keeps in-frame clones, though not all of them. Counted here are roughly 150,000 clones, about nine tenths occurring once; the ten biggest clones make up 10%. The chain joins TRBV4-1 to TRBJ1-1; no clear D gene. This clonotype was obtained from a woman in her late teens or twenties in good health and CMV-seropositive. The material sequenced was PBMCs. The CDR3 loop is CASSQDQQLMNTEAFF. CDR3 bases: TGCGCCAGCAGCCAAGATCAACAGCTCATGAACACTGAAGCTTTCTTT.